The entry below describes one TCR beta chain. The CDR3 length is 16 residues. Trimming took 4 bases from V and 6 from J; bases not matched to a gene: 11. CDR1 is SGHKS and CDR2 is YYEKEE in the germline V gene (reference sequence). The source of the sample is a study of T cell changes during pregnancy in multiple sclerosis. The assay was immunoSEQ multiplex PCR, and TCRdb's table has in-frame clones only and misses some. The table lists under 80,000 clones, roughly 90% of them singletons. The sequence was collected from a female donor with multiple sclerosis, enrolled in a pregnancy study. The chain links TRBV5-5 to TRBJ2-2; 8 positions agree with TRBD2. The starting material was peripheral blood, obtained in the first trimester of pregnancy. The CDR3 sequence: CASSLSGTRSSGELFF. For the CDR3, the DNA is TGTGCCAGCAGCCTATCCGGGACTAGGAGCTCCGGGGAGCTGTTTTTT.